This TCR beta chain is from a study of Ad26.COV2.S vaccination and SARS-CoV-2 variants. Produced via immunoSEQ multiplex PCR; TCRdb's table is partial and in-frame only. There are 350,000 to 450,000 clones in the sample; approximately 92% occur only once, and more than 1.5% lies in the top ten. This CDR3 spans 14 amino acids. Unmatched junction bases numbered 4, after V lost 6 bases and J lost 6 bases. CDR1 MNHEY and CDR2 SVGEGT come from the germline V gene. Treatment reported: some 20 received Ad26.COV2.S at low or high dose, single or two shots; 5 received placebo; per-sample allocation not given. Sampling occurred on day 63 after the first vaccine or placebo injection.

The gene calls are TRBV6-2 or TRBV6-3 and TRBJ1-6; 8 nucleotides match TRBD1. This TCR came from a person between 18 and 65 years old who received the Ad26.COV2.S COVID-19 vaccine or a placebo. Specimen: peripheral blood, collected in a trial of Ad26.COV2.S vaccine versus placebo. CDR3 amino acids: CASSRGQGNSPLHF. DNA for the CDR3: TGTGCCAGCAGCCGTGGACAGGGTAATTCACCCCTCCACTTT.